This TCR beta chain derives from a study of Ad26.COV2.S vaccination and SARS-CoV-2 variants. Treatment reported: 15 to 20 received Ad26.COV2.S at low or high dose, single or two shots; roughly 5 received placebo; per-sample allocation not given. At day 63 after the first vaccine or placebo injection, samples were drawn. Only in-frame clones appear in the TCRdb table, and some are missing; sequencing was by immunoSEQ multiplex PCR. The sample has some 300,000 clones, about 85% seen once. Trimming left V 5 bases short and J 5 bases short, with 15 bases between. Germline V CDR1 and CDR2: LNHDA, SQIVND (reference sequence). This CDR3 contains 14 residues.

Source: peripheral blood, taken in a trial of Ad26.COV2.S vaccine versus placebo. The origin of this receptor is a person aged 18 to 59 who received the Ad26.COV2.S COVID-19 vaccine or a placebo. The chain joins TRBV19 to TRBJ1-2; D is undetermined. CDR3 sequence: CASSSHHLSYGYTF. CDR3 sequence (DNA): TGTGCCAGTAGTTCCCACCATTTATCATATGGCTACACCTTC.